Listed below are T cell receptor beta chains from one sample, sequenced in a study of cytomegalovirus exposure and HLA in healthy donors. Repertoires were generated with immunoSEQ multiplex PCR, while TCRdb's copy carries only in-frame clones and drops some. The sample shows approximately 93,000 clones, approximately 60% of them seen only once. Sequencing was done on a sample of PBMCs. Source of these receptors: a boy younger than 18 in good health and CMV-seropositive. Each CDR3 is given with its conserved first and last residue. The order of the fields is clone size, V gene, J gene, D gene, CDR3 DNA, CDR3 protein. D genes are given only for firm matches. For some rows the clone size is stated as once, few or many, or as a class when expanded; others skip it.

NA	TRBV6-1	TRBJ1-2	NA	TGTGCCAGCAGTGAGAGTTCGCGAGGAGGCTACACCTTC	CASSESSRGGYTF
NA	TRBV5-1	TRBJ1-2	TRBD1	TGCGCCAGCAGCCCAGGGACAGGGGGAATTGGGGGCTACACCTTC	CASSPGTGGIGGYTF
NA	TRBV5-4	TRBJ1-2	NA	TGTGCCAGCAGCTTGGGAGGGTTTGGCTACACCTTC	CASSLGGFGYTF
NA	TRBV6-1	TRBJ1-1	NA	TGTGCCAGCAGAGTTTTCGTTCAGGTGAACACTGAAGCTTTCTTT	CASRVFVQVNTEAFF
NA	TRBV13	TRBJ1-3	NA	TGTGCCAGCAGTCGCGGGGGAAATGGAAACACCATATATTTT	CASSRGGNGNTIYF
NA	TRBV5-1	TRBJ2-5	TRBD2	TGCGCCAGCAGCTTGCAACTAGCGGGAGGAAGGGAGACCCAGTACTTC	CASSLQLAGGRETQYF
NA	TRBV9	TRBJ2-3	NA	TGTGCCAGCAGCGTAGGAACGGGACTCACAGATACGCAGTATTTT	CASSVGTGLTDTQYF
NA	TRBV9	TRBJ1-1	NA	TGTGCCAGCAGCGTATCTGGGTCCGGGATAGCTTTCTTT	CASSVSGSGIAFF
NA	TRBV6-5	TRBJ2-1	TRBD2	TGTGCCAGCAGGTACGGGGGGGCAGGCAATGAGCAGTTCTTC	CASRYGGAGNEQFF
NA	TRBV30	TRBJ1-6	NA	TGTGCCTGGAGTGGCTTCCAGCAGGGATCGACTTTGTCACCCCTCCACTTT	CAWSGFQQGSTLSPLHF
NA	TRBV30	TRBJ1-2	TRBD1	TGTGCCTGGAGTGTACCCCATCCGGGACAGCCGCCAGAAGTCTACACCTTC	CAWSVPHPGQPPEVYTF
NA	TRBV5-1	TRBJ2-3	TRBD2	TGCGCCAGCAGCTCCTGGACTAGCGGGGGCACAGATACGCAGTATTTT	CASSSWTSGGTDTQYF
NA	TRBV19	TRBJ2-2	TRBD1	TGTGCCAGTACTGGGACAGGGGTATTGTTTGGCACCGGGGAGCTGTTTTTT	CASTGTGVLFGTGELFF
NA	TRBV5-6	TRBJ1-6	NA	TGTGCCAGCAGCTTGTACGCGGGGTATAATTCACCCCTCCACTTT	CASSLYAGYNSPLHF
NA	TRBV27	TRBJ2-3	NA	TGTGCCAGCAGTTTATCCGGGGTCAGTTTAGATACGCAGTATTTT	CASSLSGVSLDTQYF
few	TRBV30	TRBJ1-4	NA	TGTGCCTGGAGTCGGGGGGACTTGTATGAAAAACTGTTTTTT	CAWSRGDLYEKLFF
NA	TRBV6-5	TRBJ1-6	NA	TGTGCCAGCAGTTACACAGGGCGGACTAATTCACCCCTCCACTTT	CASSYTGRTNSPLHF
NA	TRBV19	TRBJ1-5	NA	TGTGCCAGTAGTATAGGGGGCGGGGCCCACCAGCATTTT	CASSIGGGAHQHF
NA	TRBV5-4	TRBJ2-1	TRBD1	TGTGCCAGCAGCTATGGGACAGTCCGCTCCTACAATGAGCAGTTCTTC	CASSYGTVRSYNEQFF
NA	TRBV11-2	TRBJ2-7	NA	TGTGCCAGCAGCTTAGGACACTTATCCTACGAGCAGTACTTC	CASSLGHLSYEQYF
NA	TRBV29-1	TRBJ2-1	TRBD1	TGCAGCGGGGGACAGGGGGCACCCAATGAGCAGTTCTTC	CSGGQGAPNEQFF
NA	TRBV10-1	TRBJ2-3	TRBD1	TGCGCCAGCAGTGCTATGACAGGGTATGGGACAGATACGCAGTATTTT	CASSAMTGYGTDTQYF
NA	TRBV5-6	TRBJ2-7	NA	TGTGCCAGCAGCTTGGCCCCCCCTCAGTCCGAGCAGTACTTC	CASSLAPPQSEQYF
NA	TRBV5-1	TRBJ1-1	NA	TGCGCCAGCAGCTCCTCGATGGAGACTGAAGCTTTCTTT	CASSSSMETEAFF
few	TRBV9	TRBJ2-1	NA	TGTGCCAGCAGCGTAGGGGCGGGGGCGAGCTCCTACAATGAGCAGTTCTTC	CASSVGAGASSYNEQFF
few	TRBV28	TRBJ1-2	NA	TGTGCCAGCAGCCTGACTCGTTATGGCTACACCTTC	CASSLTRYGYTF
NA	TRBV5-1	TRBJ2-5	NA	TGCGCCAGCAGCTTGTCGGCGACAGCCCAAGAGACCCAGTACTTC	CASSLSATAQETQYF
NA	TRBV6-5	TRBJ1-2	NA	TGTGCCAGCAGTTACTCGAGGGAGGGGTATGGCTACACCTTC	CASSYSREGYGYTF
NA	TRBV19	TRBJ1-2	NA	TGTGCCAGTAGTATAGGGGGACACAACTATGGCTACACCTTC	CASSIGGHNYGYTF
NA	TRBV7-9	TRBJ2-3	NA	TGTGCCAGCAGCTTAGACCCGGGACTGAACACAGATACGCAGTATTTT	CASSLDPGLNTDTQYF
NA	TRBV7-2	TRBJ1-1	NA	TGTGCCAGCAGCTTTATGACACCCGAAGCTTTCTTT	CASSFMTPEAFF
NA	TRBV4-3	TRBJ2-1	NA	TGCGCCAGCAGCCAAGGGGGATCGGGGAACAATGAGCAGTTCTTC	CASSQGGSGNNEQFF
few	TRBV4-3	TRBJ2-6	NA	TGCGCCAGCAGCCAAGAGTATCAGGGGACTGGGGCCAACGTCCTGACTTTC	CASSQEYQGTGANVLTF
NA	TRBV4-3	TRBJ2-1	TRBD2	TGCGCCAGCAGCCAACCAAGCGGGACCACGCCCAATGAGCAGTTCTTC	CASSQPSGTTPNEQFF
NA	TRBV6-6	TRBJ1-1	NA	TGTGCCAGCTTTTGGGGCAGATTGAACACTGAAGCTTTCTTT	CASFWGRLNTEAFF
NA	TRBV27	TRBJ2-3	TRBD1	TGTGCCAGCAGTTTATCGGGACAGAGTAGCACAGATACGCAGTATTTT	CASSLSGQSSTDTQYF